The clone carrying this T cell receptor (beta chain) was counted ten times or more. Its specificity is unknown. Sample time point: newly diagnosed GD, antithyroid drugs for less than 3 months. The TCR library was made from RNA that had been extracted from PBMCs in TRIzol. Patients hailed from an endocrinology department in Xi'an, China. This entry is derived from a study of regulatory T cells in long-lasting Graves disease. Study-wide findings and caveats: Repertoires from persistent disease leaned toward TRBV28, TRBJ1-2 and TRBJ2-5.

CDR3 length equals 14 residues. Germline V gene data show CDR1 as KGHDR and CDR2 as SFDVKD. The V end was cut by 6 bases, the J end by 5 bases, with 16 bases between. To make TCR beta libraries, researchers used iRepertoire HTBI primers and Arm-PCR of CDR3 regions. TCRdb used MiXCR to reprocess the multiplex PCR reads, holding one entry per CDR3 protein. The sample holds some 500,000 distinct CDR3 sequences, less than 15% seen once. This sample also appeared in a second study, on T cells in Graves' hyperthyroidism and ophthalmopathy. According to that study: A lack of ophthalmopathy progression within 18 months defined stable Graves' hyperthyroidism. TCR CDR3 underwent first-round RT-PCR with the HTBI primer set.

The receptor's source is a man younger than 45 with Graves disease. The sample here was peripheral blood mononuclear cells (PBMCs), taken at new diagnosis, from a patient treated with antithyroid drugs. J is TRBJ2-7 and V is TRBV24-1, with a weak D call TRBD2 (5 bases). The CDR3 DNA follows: TGTGCCACCAGTCTCTCCGGGGTGAGCGACGAGCAGTACTTC. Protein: CATSLSGVSDEQYF.